The 19 T cell receptor beta chains below all came from one sample that was sequenced in a study of technical replicates of blood from a handful of donors. Data came from immunoSEQ multiplex PCR; TCRdb stores just in-frame clones and leaves some out. This table has under 90,000 clones, 80% to 95% appearing once. Sequenced: T cells isolated from PBMCs. These receptors were collected from a human donor in good health.

CDR3 bases: TGTGCCAGCAGCTTACTATCCGCGGGGGAGCAGTACTTC. It encodes CASSLLSAGEQYF. The chain joins TRBV5-6 to TRBJ2-7, with a weak D call TRBD2 (6 bases). V lost 2 bases to trimming and J lost 7 bases, with 13 bases between them. The CDR3 runs to 13 residues. Germline CDR1 SGHDT, CDR2 YYEEEE.

The V gene is TRBV19, the J gene TRBJ2-7; 8 nucleotides line up with TRBD1. V lost 5 bases to trimming and J lost 0 bases; unmatched junction nucleotides: 6. The CDR3 length is 15 residues. Germline CDR1 LNHDA, CDR2 SQIVND (reference sequence). CDR3 DNA: TGTGCCAGTAGTGACAGGGGTCGAAGCTCCTACGAGCAGTACTTC. This sequence encodes CASSDRGRSSYEQYF. The full variable domain, with the rest looked up from reference TRBV19 and TRBJ2-7, is DGGITQSPKYLFRKEGQNVTLSCEQNLNHDAMYWYRQDPGQGLRLIYYSQIVNDFQKGDIAEGYSVSREKKESFPLTVTSAQKNPTAFYLCASSDRGRSSYEQYFGPGTRLTVT.

CDR3 loop: CASSLEGRLSSYNSPLHF. The CDR3 nucleotides are TGTGCCAGCAGCTTAGAAGGCAGGTTGAGCTCCTATAATTCACCCCTCCACTTT. V gene TRBV11-3 combines with J gene TRBJ1-6; D call uncertain. The length of the CDR3 is 18 residues. Germline V gene lookup returns CDR1 SGHNT and CDR2 YENEEA. The V end lost 0 bases, the J end lost 0 bases, and 12 bases lay between the germline ends.

This rearrangement joins TRBV5-1 to TRBJ2-1, with TRBD2 matching 9 bases. Germline assignment: CDR1 SGHRS and CDR2 YFSETQ. The trim removed 2 bases at V and 2 bases at J, leaving 14 bases unmatched. The CDR3 has 19 amino acids. The CDR3: CASSLGVAGVKVAYNEQFF. CDR3 in DNA: TGCGCCAGCAGCTTAGGGGTAGCGGGAGTAAAGGTCGCCTACAATGAGCAGTTCTTC.

V is TRBV5-4 and J is TRBJ2-7, with 12 bases lining up with TRBD2. J gave up 3 bases and V 4 bases, and 5 bases lay outside the gene matches. This CDR3 contains 15 residues. The germline V gene encodes CDR1 SGHNT and CDR2 YYREEE (reference sequence). The CDR3 DNA reads as TGTGCCAGCAGCCCGCGGACTAGCGGGGACTACGAGCAGTACTTC. Its protein is CASSPRTSGDYEQYF.

V usage is TRBV30 and J usage is TRBJ2-3; TRBD2 agrees at 7 bases. Germline-derived CDR1 and CDR2 are GTSNPN and SVGIG (reference sequence). V trimming: 0 bases; J trimming: 3 bases; junction bases outside the gene matches: 6. The CDR3 has 15 amino acids. The CDR3 region has the DNA TGTGCCTGGAGTGTACGAGCGGGGCGTACAGATACGCAGTATTTT. Protein product: CAWSVRAGRTDTQYF.

The CDR3 region is CASSQDRGSTEAFF. DNA of the CDR3: TGCGCCAGCAGCCAAGACAGGGGGTCCACTGAAGCTTTCTTT. The chain couples TRBV4-1 to TRBJ1-1; 7 nucleotides match TRBD1. With V trimmed by 0 bases and J by 4 bases, 2 bases remained unmatched. This CDR3 has 14 residues. The V gene's germline CDR1 is MGHRA and CDR2 YSYEKL.

This chain connects TRBV4-2 to TRBJ2-2; no firm D call. The V gene's germline CDR1 is LGHNA and CDR2 YNFKEQ. With 0 bases removed from V and 9 bases from J, the gap between germline ends came to 14 bases. The CDR3 runs to 15 residues. CDR3 amino acids: CASSQEAVAPRELFF. In DNA, the CDR3 is TGTGCCAGCAGCCAAGAGGCGGTTGCCCCCCGGGAGCTGTTTTTT.

The chain carries TRBV19 and TRBJ1-1; 11 bases agree with TRBD1. Germline V gene data show CDR1 as LNHDA and CDR2 as SQIVND (reference sequence). The CDR3 sequence is 14 residues long. V was pared by 7 bases and J by 2 bases, with 3 bases of the junction left unmatched. The CDR3 loop is CASKWTGGNTEAFF. The CDR3 nucleotides read TGTGCCAGTAAATGGACAGGGGGCAACACTGAAGCTTTCTTT. Complete variable domain (other parts from reference TRBV19 and TRBJ1-1): DGGITQSPKYLFRKEGQNVTLSCEQNLNHDAMYWYRQDPGQGLRLIYYSQIVNDFQKGDIAEGYSVSREKKESFPLTVTSAQKNPTAFYLCASKWTGGNTEAFFGQGTRLTVV.

This clone was detected once. The chain uses TRBV11-3 and TRBJ2-7; possibly TRBD1 for D (7 bases). The CDR3 consists of 12 residues. Germline V CDR1 and CDR2: SGHNT, YENEEA. V lost 6 bases and J 6 bases, leaving 12 bases between the germline ends. CDR3 bases: TGTGCCAGCAGGTCAGGGGGGAGCGAGCAGTACTTC. It specifies CASRSGGSEQYF.

The chain uses TRBV4-2 and TRBJ2-2; 9 nucleotides agree with TRBD1. Germline CDR1 and CDR2: LGHNA and YNFKEQ. The CDR3 consists of 15 residues. The trim removed 11 bases at V and 9 bases at J, leaving 16 bases unmatched. In DNA form, the CDR3 reads TGTGCCGCCCGAGAAGACGGGACAGGGTCGAGGGAGCTGTTTTTT. It encodes CAAREDGTGSRELFF.

V gene TRBV6-1 combines with J gene TRBJ1-4; D is undetermined. V was shortened by 2 bases and J by 11 bases, with 15 bases between the two germline ends. There are 14 residues in the CDR3. Per the germline V gene, CDR1 is MNHNS and CDR2 is SASEGT. CDR3 residues: CASSELTANPKLFF. The DNA for the CDR3 is TGTGCCAGCAGTGAACTCACAGCCAACCCGAAACTGTTTTTT.

The CDR3 DNA reads as TGTGCCAGCACTTTAGACAGGGGCTACAATGAGCAGTTCTTC. Amino acid sequence: CASTLDRGYNEQFF. The gene calls are TRBV6-5 and TRBJ2-1, with 8 positions matching TRBD1. V lost 7 bases to trimming and J lost 3 bases; unmatched junction nucleotides: 5. The V gene's germline CDR1 is MNHEY and CDR2 SVGAGI. The CDR3 runs to 14 residues.

The CDR3 loop is CASSGVMGYGYTF. CDR3 in DNA: TGTGCCAGCAGCGGGGTGATGGGCTATGGCTACACCTTC. The chain is built from TRBV6-1 and TRBJ1-2; D remains ambiguous. The length of the CDR3 is 13 residues. V shed 6 bases and J shed 4 bases, with 12 bases lying between them. The germline V gene encodes CDR1 MNHNS and CDR2 SASEGT.

The chain employs TRBV5-6 and TRBJ1-2; D not resolved. V lost 0 bases to trimming and J lost 3 bases, with 9 bases between them. This CDR3 has 14 amino acids. Germline loops: CDR1 SGHDT, CDR2 YYEEEE. The CDR3 loop reads CASSLADIYYGYTF. The CDR3 DNA is TGTGCCAGCAGCTTGGCTGACATTTACTATGGCTACACCTTC.

This clone was observed a few times. This chain uses TRBV20-1 with TRBJ1-1, with a weak D call TRBD1 (6 bases). The CDR3 covers 11 residues. The V gene's germline CDR1 is DFQATT and CDR2 SNEGSKA (reference sequence). V lost 6 bases and J lost 6, with 11 bases in between. Written as DNA, the CDR3 is TGCAGTGCCCGGGGGGGGCCTGAAGCTTTCTTT. As protein: CSARGGPEAFF.

This chain links TRBV2 with TRBJ1-5; weak D call: TRBD1 (5 bases). Germline-derived CDR1 and CDR2 are SNHLY and FYNNEI. Trimming took off 7 bases at V and 0 bases at J, with 10 bases between the two ends. This CDR3 is built from 14 residues. In nucleotides, the CDR3 is TGTGCCAGCAAACAGGAGTCTAGCAATCAGCCCCAGCATTTT. It translates to CASKQESSNQPQHF.

J is TRBJ2-7 and V is TRBV5-1, with a possible D match to TRBD2 (5 bases). Germline V gene data show CDR1 as SGHRS and CDR2 as YFSETQ. Trimming removed 4 bases at V and 3 bases at J, with 17 bases between. The CDR3 is 15 amino acids. The CDR3 loop is CASSEYFGVSYEQYF. CDR3 nucleotides: TGCGCCAGCAGCGAGTATTTCGGGGTCAGCTACGAGCAGTACTTC.

The J gene is TRBJ2-2, the V gene TRBV29-1; unclear D gene. This CDR3 spans 13 amino acids. Per germline, CDR1 SQVTM and CDR2 ANQGSEA. V dropped 6 bases and J dropped 7 bases, with 15 bases sitting between them. The CDR3 protein is CSVSALGRGELFF. DNA for the CDR3: TGCAGCGTCTCTGCGCTTGGGCGCGGGGAGCTGTTTTTT.